This TCR beta chain came from a study of cytomegalovirus exposure and HLA in healthy donors. PCR involved 60 Vbeta and 13 Jbeta primers. Assay used: immunoSEQ multiplex PCR; TCRdb lists only in-frame clones, some missing. The sample lists 100,000 or so clones, around 75% occurring once. Study-level findings and limits: Productive rates of about 90% or about 30% were seen for most TCR beta V segments in an earlier analysis.

As regards this clone: The antigen is undetermined.

The study sampled nominally healthy donors, though unrecorded immune exposures were likely. The sequencing input was PBMCs. The source is a man younger than 45 in good health and CMV-seronegative.

The CDR3 reads CASSMGTGLIPEAFF. The CDR3 nucleotides read TGCGCCAGCAGCATGGGGACAGGGTTGATCCCTGAAGCTTTCTTT. The rearrangement uses TRBV4-1 and TRBJ1-1; 9 bases fit TRBD1. The CDR3 consists of 15 residues. J lost 6 bases, V lost 5 bases, and 10 bases had no gene match. Germline V gene lookup returns CDR1 MGHRA and CDR2 YSYEKL.